This T cell receptor beta chain stems from a study of patients and donors after allogeneic stem cell transplantation. The table lists this clonotype with many counts. Using its own MiXCR run on the RT-PCR reads, TCRdb lists one record per CDR3 protein. Of about a million distinct CDR3 sequences listed, roughly 17% are singletons. This CDR3 is 13 amino acids long. CDR1 and CDR2 (germline): MNHNY, SVGAGI (reference sequence). Trimming left V 6 bases short and J 4 bases short, with 12 bases between. This clonotype originated in a human donor who was either an allogeneic HSCT recipient or a stem cell or donor lymphocyte infusion donor (not recorded which). It is not recorded whose cells these are; they may come from a transplant donor. The J gene is TRBJ1-2, the V gene TRBV6-6; D not certain. Sequenced material: blood, either unsorted or a sorted T cell fraction (not recorded which). The CDR3 region is CASSQDGPYGYTF. CDR3 sequence (DNA): TGTGCCAGCAGCCAGGACGGACCCTATGGCTACACCTTC.